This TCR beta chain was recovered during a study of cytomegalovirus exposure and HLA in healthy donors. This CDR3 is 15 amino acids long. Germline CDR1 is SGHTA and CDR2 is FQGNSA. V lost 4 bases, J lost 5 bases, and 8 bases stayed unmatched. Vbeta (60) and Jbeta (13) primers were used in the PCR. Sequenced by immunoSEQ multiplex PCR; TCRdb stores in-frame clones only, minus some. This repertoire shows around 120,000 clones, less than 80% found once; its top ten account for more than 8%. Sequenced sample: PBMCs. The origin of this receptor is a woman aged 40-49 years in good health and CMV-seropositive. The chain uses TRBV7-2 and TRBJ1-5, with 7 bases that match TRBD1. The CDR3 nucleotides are TGTGCCAGCAGCTGGCGCCAAGGGGGCGATCAGCCCCAGCATTTT. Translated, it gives CASSWRQGGDQPQHF.